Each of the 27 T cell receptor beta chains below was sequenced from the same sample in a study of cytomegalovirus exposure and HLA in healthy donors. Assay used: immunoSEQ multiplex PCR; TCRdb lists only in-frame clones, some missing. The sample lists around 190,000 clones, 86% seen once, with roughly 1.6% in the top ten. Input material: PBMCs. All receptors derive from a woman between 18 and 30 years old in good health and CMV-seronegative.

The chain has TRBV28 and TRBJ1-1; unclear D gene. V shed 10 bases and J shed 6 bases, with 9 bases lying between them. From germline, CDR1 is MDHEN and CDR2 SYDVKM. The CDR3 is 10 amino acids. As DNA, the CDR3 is TGTGCCACACGGACTTCTGAAGCTTTCTTT. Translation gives CATRTSEAFF. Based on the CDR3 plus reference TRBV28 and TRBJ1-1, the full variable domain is DVKVTQSSRYLVKRTGEKVFLECVQDMDHENMFWYRQDPGLGLRLIYFSYDVKMKEKGDIPEGYSVSREKKERFSLILESASTNQTSMYLCATRTSEAFFGQGTRLTVV.

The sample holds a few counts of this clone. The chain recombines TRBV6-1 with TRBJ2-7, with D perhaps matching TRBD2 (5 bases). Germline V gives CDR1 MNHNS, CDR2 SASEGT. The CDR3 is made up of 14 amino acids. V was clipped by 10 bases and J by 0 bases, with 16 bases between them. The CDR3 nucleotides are TGTGCCACCCAGCGGTTAGTCTACTCCTACGAGCAGTACTTC. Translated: CATQRLVYSYEQYF.

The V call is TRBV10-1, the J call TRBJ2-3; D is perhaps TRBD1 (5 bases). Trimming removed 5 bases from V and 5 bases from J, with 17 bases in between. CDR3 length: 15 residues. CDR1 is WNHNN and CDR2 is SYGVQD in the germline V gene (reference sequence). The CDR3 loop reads CASSRKGNQGDTQYF. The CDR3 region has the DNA TGCGCCAGCAGTAGGAAGGGAAACCAGGGAGATACGCAGTATTTT.

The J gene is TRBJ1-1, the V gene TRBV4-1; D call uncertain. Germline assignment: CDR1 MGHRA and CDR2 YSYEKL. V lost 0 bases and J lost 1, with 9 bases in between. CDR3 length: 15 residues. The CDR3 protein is CASSQEGGRNTEAFF. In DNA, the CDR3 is TGCGCCAGCAGCCAAGAAGGAGGGCGGAACACTGAAGCTTTCTTT.

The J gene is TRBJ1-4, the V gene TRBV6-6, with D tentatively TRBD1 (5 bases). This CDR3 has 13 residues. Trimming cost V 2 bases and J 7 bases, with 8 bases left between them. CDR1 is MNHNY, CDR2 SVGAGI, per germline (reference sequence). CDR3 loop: CASSYETAEKLFF. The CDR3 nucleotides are TGTGCCAGCAGTTACGAGACAGCTGAAAAACTGTTTTTT.

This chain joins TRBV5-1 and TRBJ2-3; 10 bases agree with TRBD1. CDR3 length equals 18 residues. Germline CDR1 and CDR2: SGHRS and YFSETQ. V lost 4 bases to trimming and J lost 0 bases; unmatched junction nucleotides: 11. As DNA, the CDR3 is TGCGCCAGCAGCGTGCCCCCGACAGGGGGCTTTAGCACAGATACGCAGTATTTT. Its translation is CASSVPPTGGFSTDTQYF.

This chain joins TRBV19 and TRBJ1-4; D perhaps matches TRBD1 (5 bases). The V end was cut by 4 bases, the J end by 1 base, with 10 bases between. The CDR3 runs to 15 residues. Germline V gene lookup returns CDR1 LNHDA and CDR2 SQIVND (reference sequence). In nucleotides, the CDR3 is TGTGCCAGTAGTACAGGGCACAGAACTAATGAAAAACTGTTTTTT. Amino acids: CASSTGHRTNEKLFF.

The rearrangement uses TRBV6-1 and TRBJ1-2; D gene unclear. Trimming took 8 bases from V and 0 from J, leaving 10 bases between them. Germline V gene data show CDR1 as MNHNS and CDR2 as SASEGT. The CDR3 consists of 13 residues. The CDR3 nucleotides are TGTGCCAGCCGCTCTACGGCTAACTATGGCTACACCTTC. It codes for CASRSTANYGYTF.

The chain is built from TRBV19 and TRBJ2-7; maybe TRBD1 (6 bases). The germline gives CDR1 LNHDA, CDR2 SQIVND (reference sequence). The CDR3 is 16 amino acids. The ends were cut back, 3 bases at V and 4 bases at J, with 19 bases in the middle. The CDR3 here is CASSIRRSPRGYEQYF. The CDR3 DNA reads TGTGCCAGTAGTATTCGAAGGAGTCCCAGGGGATACGAGCAGTACTTC.

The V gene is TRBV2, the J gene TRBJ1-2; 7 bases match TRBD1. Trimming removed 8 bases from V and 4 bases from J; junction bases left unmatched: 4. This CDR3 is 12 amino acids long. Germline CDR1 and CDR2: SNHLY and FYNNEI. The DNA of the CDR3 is TGTGCCAGCCGACAGGGCATCTATGGCTACACCTTC. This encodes CASRQGIYGYTF.

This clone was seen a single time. The CDR3 sequence: CACNLPFRRGIYEQFF. DNA for the CDR3: TGTGCCTGCAACCTCCCCTTTCGGCGGGGGATTTATGAGCAGTTCTTC. The chain couples TRBV30 to TRBJ2-1, with 7 bases that match TRBD2. Germline V gene sequence: CDR1 GTSNPN, CDR2 SVGIG (reference sequence). The ends lost 6 bases at V and 8 bases at J; junction bases unmatched: 19. The CDR3 is 16 residues long.

The CDR3 reads CASSPGGQSDYGYTF. As DNA, the CDR3 is TGTGCCAGCTCACCGGGGGGACAGAGTGACTATGGCTACACCTTC. The chain carries TRBV18 and TRBJ1-2, with 7 bases aligning to TRBD1. The CDR3 spans 15 residues. Unmatched junction bases numbered 7, after V lost 3 bases and J lost 3 bases. From germline, CDR1 is KGHSH and CDR2 LQKENI.

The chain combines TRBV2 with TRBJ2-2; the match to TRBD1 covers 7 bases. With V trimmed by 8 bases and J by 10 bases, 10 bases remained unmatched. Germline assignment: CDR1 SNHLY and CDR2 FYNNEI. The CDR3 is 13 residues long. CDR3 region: CASGWTGLKELFF. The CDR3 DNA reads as TGTGCCAGCGGATGGACAGGCCTCAAGGAGCTGTTTTTT.

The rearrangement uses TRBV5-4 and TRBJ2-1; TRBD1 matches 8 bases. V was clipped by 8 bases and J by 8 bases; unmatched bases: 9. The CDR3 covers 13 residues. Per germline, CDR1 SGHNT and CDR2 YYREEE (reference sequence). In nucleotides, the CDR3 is TGTGCCAGTACGGGACAGGACCTCTATGAGCAGTTCTTC. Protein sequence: CASTGQDLYEQFF.

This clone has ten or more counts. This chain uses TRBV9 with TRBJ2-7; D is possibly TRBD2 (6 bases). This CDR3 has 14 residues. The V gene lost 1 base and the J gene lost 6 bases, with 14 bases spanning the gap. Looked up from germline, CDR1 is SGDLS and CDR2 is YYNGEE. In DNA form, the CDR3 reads TGTGCCAGCAGCGTAACTAGCTTGGCCAGCGAGCAGTACTTC. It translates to CASSVTSLASEQYF. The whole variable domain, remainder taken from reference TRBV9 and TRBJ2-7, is DSGVTQTPKHLITATGQRVTLRCSPRSGDLSVYWYQQSLDQGLQFLIQYYNGEERAKGNILERFSAQQFPDLHSELNLSSLELGDSALYFCASSVTSLASEQYFGPGTRLTVT.

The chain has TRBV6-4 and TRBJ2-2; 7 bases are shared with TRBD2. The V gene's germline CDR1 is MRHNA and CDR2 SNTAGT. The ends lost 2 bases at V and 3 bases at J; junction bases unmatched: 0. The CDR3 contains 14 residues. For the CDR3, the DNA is TGTGCCAGCAGTGACGGGGGGGACACCGGGGAGCTGTTTTTT. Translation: CASSDGGDTGELFF.

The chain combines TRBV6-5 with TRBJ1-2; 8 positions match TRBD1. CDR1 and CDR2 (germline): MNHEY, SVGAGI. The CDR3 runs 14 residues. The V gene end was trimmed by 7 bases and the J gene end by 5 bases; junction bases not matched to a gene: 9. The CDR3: CASTQTQGAYGYTF. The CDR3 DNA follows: TGTGCCAGCACGCAGACCCAGGGGGCTTATGGCTACACCTTC.

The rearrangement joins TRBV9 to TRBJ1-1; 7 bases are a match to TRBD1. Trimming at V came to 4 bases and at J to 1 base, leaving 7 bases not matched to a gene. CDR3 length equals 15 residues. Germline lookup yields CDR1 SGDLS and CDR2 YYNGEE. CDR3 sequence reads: CASSPLTGQNTEAFF. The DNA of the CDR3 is TGTGCCAGCAGCCCCTTGACAGGGCAGAACACTGAAGCTTTCTTT.

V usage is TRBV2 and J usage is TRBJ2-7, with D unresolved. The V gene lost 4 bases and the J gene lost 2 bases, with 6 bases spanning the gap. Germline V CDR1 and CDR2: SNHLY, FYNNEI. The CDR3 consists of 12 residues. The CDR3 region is CASSVVPYEQYF. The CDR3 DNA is TGTGCCAGCAGTGTCGTTCCCTACGAGCAGTACTTC. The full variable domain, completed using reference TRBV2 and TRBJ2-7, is EPEVTQTPSHQVTQMGQEVILRCVPISNHLYFYWYRQILGQKVEFLVSFYNNEISEKSEIFDDQFSVERPDGSNFTLKIRSTKLEDSAMYFCASSVVPYEQYFGPGTRLTVT.

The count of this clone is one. The DNA of the CDR3 is TGTGCCAGCAGCTACGGGACTAGCGAGGAGACCCAGTACTTC. Translated: CASSYGTSEETQYF. The genes are TRBV6-5 and TRBJ2-5, with 10 bases that match TRBD2. CDR1 is MNHEY, CDR2 SVGAGI, per germline. CDR3 length equals 14 residues. The V gene end was trimmed by 6 bases and the J gene end by 5 bases; junction bases not matched to a gene: 6.

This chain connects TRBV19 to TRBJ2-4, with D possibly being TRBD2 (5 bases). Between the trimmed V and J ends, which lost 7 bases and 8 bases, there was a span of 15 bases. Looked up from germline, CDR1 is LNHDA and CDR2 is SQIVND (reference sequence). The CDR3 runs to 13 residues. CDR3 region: CASKREGSHIQYF. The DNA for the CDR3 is TGTGCCAGTAAACGTGAGGGTTCCCACATTCAGTACTTC.

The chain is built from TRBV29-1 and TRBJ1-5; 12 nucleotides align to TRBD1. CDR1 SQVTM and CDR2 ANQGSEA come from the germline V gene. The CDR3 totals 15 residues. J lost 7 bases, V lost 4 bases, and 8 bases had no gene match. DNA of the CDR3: TGCAGCGTTGCCAGCGGGACAGGGGGCTGGCAGCCCCAGCATTTT. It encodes CSVASGTGGWQPQHF. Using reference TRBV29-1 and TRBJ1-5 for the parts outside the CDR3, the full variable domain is SAVISQKPSRDICQRGTSLTIQCQVDSQVTMMFWYRQQPGQSLTLIATANQGSEATYESGFVIDKFPISRPNLTFSTLTVSNMSPEDSSIYLCSVASGTGGWQPQHFGDGTRLSIL.

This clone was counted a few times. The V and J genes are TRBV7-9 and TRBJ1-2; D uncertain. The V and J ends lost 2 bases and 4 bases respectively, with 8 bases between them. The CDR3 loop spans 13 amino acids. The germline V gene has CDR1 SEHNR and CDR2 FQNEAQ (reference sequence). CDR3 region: CASSLRGVYGYTF. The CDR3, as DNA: TGTGCCAGCAGCTTAAGAGGAGTCTATGGCTACACCTTC.

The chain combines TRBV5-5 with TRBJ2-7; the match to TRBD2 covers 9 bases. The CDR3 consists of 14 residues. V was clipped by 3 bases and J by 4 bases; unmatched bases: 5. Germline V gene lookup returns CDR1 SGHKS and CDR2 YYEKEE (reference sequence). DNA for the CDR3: TGTGCCAGCAGCTCCATAGCGGGAGAGTACGAGCAGTACTTC. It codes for CASSSIAGEYEQYF.

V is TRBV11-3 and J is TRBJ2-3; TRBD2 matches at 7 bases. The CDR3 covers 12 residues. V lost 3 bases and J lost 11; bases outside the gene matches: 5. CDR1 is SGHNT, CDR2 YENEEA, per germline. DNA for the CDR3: TGTGCCAGCAGCTTCGAGCGGGGAGGGCAGTATTTT. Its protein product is CASSFERGGQYF.

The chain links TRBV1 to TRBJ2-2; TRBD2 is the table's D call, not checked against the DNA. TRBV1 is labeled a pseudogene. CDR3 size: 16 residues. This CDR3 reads CTQREGILSNTGELFF. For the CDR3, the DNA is TGCACCCAGCGGGAGGGCATATTATCGAACACCGGGGAGCTGTTTTTT.

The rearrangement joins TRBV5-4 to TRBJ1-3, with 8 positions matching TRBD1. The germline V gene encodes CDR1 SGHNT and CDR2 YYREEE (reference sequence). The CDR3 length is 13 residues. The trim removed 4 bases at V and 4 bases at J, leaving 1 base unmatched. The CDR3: CASSRQGGNTIYF. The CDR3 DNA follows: TGTGCCAGCAGCAGACAGGGGGGAAACACCATATATTTT.